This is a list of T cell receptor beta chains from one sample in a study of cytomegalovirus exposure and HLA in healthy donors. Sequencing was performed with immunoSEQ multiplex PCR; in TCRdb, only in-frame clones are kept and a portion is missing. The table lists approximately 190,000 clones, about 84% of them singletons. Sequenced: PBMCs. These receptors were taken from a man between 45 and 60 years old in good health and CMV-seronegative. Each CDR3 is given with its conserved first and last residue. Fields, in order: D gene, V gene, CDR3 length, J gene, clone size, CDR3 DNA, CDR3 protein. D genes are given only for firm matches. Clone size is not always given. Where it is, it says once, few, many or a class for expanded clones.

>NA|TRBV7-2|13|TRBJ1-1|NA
TGTGCCAGCAGTTCCTTTGTTTCCGCTGAAGCTTTCTTT
CASSSFVSAEAFF
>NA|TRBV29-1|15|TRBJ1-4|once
TGCAGCGTTGAAGGGGCCAGGGGAACTAATGAAAAACTGTTTTTT
CSVEGARGTNEKLFF
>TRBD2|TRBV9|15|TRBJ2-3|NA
TGTGCCAGCAGCATGGGACTAGCGGGGGGTCATACGCAGTATTTT
CASSMGLAGGHTQYF
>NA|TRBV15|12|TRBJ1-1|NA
TGTGCCACCAGCAGGTATCTCGGGGAAGCTTTCTTT
CATSRYLGEAFF
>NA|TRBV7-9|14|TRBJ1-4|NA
TGTGCCAGCAGCCCTAGACAGAGCCTCGAAAAACTGTTTTTT
CASSPRQSLEKLFF
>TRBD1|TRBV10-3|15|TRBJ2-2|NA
TGTGCCACTCTACCGGGACAGGCGAACACCGGGGAGCTGTTTTTT
CATLPGQANTGELFF
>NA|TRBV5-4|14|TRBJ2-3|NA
TGTGCCAGCAGCCTCTGGAGCCCCACAGATACGCAGTATTTT
CASSLWSPTDTQYF
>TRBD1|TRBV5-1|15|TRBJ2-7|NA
TGCGCCAGCAGCCCCGGGACAGCGCTTATCTACGAGCAGTACTTC
CASSPGTALIYEQYF
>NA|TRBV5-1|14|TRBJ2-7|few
TGCGCCAGCAGCTTTTTGGAGGGGGCTGGCGAGCAGTACTTC
CASSFLEGAGEQYF
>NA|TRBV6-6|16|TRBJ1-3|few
TGTGCCAGCAGTTACCAGGGGCCTTCCCCCGGAAACACCATATATTTT
CASSYQGPSPGNTIYF
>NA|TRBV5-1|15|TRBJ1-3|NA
TGCGCCAGCAGCTTGGGTAGTACCTCTGGAAACACCATATATTTT
CASSLGSTSGNTIYF
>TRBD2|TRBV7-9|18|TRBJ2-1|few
TGTGCCAGCAGCCCGCCCGGGACTAGCGGGGGGGTTTCGAATGAGCAGTTCTTC
CASSPPGTSGGVSNEQFF
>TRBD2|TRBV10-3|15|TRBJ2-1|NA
TGTGCCATCACACCAAGCGGGGGCCCCTACAATGAGCAGTTCTTC
CAITPSGGPYNEQFF
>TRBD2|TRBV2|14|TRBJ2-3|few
TGTGCCAGCGGCCTAGCGGGGGTCTCAGATACGCAGTATTTT
CASGLAGVSDTQYF
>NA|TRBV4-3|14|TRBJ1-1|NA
TGCGCCAGCAGCCCCGGACACACCAGCACTGAAGCTTTCTTT
CASSPGHTSTEAFF
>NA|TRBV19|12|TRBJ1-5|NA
TGTGCCTCCCAGGTGCTCAATCAGCCCCAGCATTTT
CASQVLNQPQHF
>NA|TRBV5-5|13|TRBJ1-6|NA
TGTGCCAGCAGCTCGGGCTATAATTCACCCCTCCACTTT
CASSSGYNSPLHF
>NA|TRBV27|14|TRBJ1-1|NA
TGTGCCAGCAGTTTAACGGAGGGAGGAACTGAAGCTTTCTTT
CASSLTEGGTEAFF
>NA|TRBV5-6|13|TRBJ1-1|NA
TGTGCCAGCAGCTTGGAAGCGAACACTGAAGCTTTCTTT
CASSLEANTEAFF
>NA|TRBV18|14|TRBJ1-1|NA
TGTGCCAGCTCACGACCGACAGAGCCATCTGAAGCTTTCTTT
CASSRPTEPSEAFF
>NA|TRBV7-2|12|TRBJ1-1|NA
TGTGCCAGCAGCCCATCTGGCGACTGGGCTTTCTTT
CASSPSGDWAFF
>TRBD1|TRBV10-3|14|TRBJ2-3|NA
TGTGCCATCAGTGATGGACAGGTCTTAGATACGCAGTATTTT
CAISDGQVLDTQYF